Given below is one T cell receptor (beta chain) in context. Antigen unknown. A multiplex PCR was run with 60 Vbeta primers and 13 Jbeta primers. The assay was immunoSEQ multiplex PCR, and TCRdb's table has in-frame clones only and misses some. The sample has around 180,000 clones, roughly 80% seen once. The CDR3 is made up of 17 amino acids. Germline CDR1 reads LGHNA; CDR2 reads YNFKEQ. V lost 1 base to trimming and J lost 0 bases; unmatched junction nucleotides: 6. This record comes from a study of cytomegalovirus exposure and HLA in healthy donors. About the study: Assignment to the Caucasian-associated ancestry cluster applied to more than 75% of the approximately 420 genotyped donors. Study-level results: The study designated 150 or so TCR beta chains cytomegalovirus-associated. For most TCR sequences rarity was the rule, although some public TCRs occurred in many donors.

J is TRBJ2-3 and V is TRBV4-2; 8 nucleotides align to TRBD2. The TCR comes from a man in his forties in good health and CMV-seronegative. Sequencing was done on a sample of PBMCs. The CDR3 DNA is TGTGCCAGCAGCCAAGTGTCAGCGGGGGACAGCACAGATACGCAGTATTTT. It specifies CASSQVSAGDSTDTQYF.